Listed below are T cell receptor beta chains from one sample, sequenced in a study of blood T cell repertoires in COVID-19. TCRdb's copy holds only in-frame clones and misses some; the assay was immunoSEQ multiplex PCR. The sample contains 150,000 to 200,000 clones, around 80% of which appear only once. The sequenced sample consisted of peripheral blood. The origin of the receptors is a human donor in a cohort sampled during active COVID-19. Each CDR3 is given with its conserved first and last residue. Each record gives: J gene, V gene, D gene, clone size, CDR3 DNA, CDR3 protein. D genes are given only for firm matches. Not all rows give a size; the values are once, few, many and, for expanded clones, a class.

J gene: TRBJ2-1
V gene: TRBV4-1
D gene: TRBD2
clone size: -
CDR3 DNA: TGCGCCAGCAGCCAAGACGTGGGGGGGTATTACAATGAGCAGTTCTTC
CDR3 protein: CASSQDVGGYYNEQFF

J gene: TRBJ2-3
V gene: TRBV7-6
D gene: TRBD1
clone size: -
CDR3 DNA: TGTGCCAGCAGCTTAGATGGGCAGGGGGCCACGCAGTATTTT
CDR3 protein: CASSLDGQGATQYF

J gene: TRBJ1-2
V gene: TRBV12-5
D gene: TRBD1
clone size: once
CDR3 DNA: TGTGCTAGTGGTTTGTTCCCGGGACAGCCAAACTATGGCTACACCTTC
CDR3 protein: CASGLFPGQPNYGYTF

J gene: TRBJ1-1
V gene: TRBV5-6
D gene: TRBD1
clone size: -
CDR3 DNA: TGTGCCAGCAGCCCCGGGACAGGGGGTAGAGCTTTCTTT
CDR3 protein: CASSPGTGGRAFF

J gene: TRBJ1-2
V gene: TRBV4-2
D gene: -
clone size: -
CDR3 DNA: TGTGCCAGCAGCCAAGAGGCCCAGGTAGCGACAAGCTACACCTTC
CDR3 protein: CASSQEAQVATSYTF

J gene: TRBJ1-4
V gene: TRBV27
D gene: -
clone size: -
CDR3 DNA: TGTGCCAGCAGTTTCCAGGGGCGAGTTTTTGGGAACAAGCTTAATGAAAAACTGTTTTTT
CDR3 protein: CASSFQGRVFGNKLNEKLFF

J gene: TRBJ1-4
V gene: TRBV11-2
D gene: -
clone size: -
CDR3 DNA: TGTGCCAGCAGCCTCGGGGGGAGGGGAGGCGAAAAACTGTTTTTT
CDR3 protein: CASSLGGRGGEKLFF

J gene: TRBJ2-2
V gene: TRBV10-1
D gene: -
clone size: -
CDR3 DNA: TGCGCCAGCAGTGAGGCAGGGACTGGCACCGGGGAGCTGTTTTTT
CDR3 protein: CASSEAGTGTGELFF

J gene: TRBJ2-3
V gene: TRBV27
D gene: TRBD1
clone size: -
CDR3 DNA: TGTGCCAGCAGTTTACTAGGGGGCGCGGATACGCAGTATTTT
CDR3 protein: CASSLLGGADTQYF

J gene: TRBJ2-3
V gene: TRBV9
D gene: -
clone size: once
CDR3 DNA: TGTGCCAGCAGCGGGACAGCTTTGACAGATACGCAGTATTTT
CDR3 protein: CASSGTALTDTQYF

J gene: TRBJ2-7
V gene: TRBV5-1
D gene: TRBD1
clone size: -
CDR3 DNA: TGCGCCAGCAGCTTGGGACAGGGACCAGGGGAGCAGTACTTC
CDR3 protein: CASSLGQGPGEQYF

J gene: TRBJ1-1
V gene: TRBV6-6
D gene: -
clone size: -
CDR3 DNA: TGTGCCAGCAGTTACTCGACCGGGGAAGGAGACACTGAAGCTTTCTTT
CDR3 protein: CASSYSTGEGDTEAFF

J gene: TRBJ1-1
V gene: TRBV7-3
D gene: -
clone size: once
CDR3 DNA: TGTGCCAGCAGCTTAAATGCTCAGACTGAAGCTTTCTTT
CDR3 protein: CASSLNAQTEAFF

J gene: TRBJ1-1
V gene: TRBV6-6
D gene: -
clone size: -
CDR3 DNA: TGTGCCAGCAGTTACTCGATTAGGCAGGGACTATCTGAAGCTTTCTTT
CDR3 protein: CASSYSIRQGLSEAFF

J gene: TRBJ2-7
V gene: TRBV4-2
D gene: TRBD1
clone size: -
CDR3 DNA: TGTGCCAGCAGCCAAGGCTCGGGACAGTCCTACGAGCAGTACTTC
CDR3 protein: CASSQGSGQSYEQYF

J gene: TRBJ2-2
V gene: TRBV4-1
D gene: TRBD2
clone size: -
CDR3 DNA: TGCGCCAGCAGCCAAGATGTCGGTAGCGGGGGGTACACCGGGGAGCTGTTTTTT
CDR3 protein: CASSQDVGSGGYTGELFF